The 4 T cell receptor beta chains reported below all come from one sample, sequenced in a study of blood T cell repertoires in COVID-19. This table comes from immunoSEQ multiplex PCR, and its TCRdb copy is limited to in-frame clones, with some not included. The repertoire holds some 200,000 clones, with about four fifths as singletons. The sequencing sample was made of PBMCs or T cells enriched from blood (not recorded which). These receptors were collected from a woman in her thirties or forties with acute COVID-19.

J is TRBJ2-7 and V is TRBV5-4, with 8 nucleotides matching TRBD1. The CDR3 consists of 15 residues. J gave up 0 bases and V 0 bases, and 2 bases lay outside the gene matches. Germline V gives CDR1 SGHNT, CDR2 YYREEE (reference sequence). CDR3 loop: CASSLEGQGSYEQYF. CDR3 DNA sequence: TGTGCCAGCAGCTTGGAAGGACAGGGCTCCTACGAGCAGTACTTC.

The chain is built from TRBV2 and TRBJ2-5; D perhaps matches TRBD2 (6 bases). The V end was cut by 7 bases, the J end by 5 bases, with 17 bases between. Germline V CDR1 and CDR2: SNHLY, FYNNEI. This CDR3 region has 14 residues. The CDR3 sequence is CASNKQGGGETQYF. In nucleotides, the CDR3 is TGTGCCAGCAATAAGCAGGGTGGGGGGGAGACCCAGTACTTC.

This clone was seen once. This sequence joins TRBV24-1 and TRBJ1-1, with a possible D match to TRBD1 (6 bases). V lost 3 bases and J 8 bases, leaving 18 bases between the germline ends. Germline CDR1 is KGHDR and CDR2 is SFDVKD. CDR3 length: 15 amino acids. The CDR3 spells CATSDRDTRTGEAFF. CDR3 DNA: TGTGCCACCAGTGATCGGGACACCCGAACGGGAGAAGCTTTCTTT.

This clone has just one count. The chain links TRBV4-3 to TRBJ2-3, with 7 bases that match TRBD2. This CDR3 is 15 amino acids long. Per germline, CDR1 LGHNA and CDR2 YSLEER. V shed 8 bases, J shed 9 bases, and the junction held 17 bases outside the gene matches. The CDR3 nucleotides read TGCGCCAGCGCCCCCGACAGCGGGGCCTTAGGCACGCAGTATTTT. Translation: CASAPDSGALGTQYF.